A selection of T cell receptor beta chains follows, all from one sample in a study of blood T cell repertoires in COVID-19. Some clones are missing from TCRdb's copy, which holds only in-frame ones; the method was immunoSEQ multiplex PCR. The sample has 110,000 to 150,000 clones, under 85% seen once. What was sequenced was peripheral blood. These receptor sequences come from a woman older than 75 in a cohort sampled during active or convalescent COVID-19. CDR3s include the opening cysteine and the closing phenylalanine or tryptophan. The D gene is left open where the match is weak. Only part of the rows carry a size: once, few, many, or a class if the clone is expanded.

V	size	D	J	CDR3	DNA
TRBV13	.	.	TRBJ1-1	CASSLGLLVASLRTEAFF	TGTGCCAGCAGCTTAGGCCTTTTGGTTGCGTCTTTGCGGACTGAAGCTTTCTTT
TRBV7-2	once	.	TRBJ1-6	CASSSGTYNSPLHF	TGTGCCAGCAGCTCCGGGACCTATAATTCACCCCTCCACTTT
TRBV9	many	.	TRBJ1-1	CASSVVGAAGGKAFF	TGTGCCAGCAGCGTAGTAGGTGCCGCCGGGGGAAAAGCTTTCTTT
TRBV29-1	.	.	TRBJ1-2	CSVDGVHGSGGYTF	TGCAGCGTTGACGGAGTTCATGGCTCGGGGGGCTACACCTTC
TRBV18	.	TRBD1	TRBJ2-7	CASSPRDSRSYEQYF	TGTGCCAGCTCACCACGGGACAGTCGTTCCTACGAGCAGTACTTC
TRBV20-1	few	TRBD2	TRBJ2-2	CSASPGLVSSGELFF	TGCAGTGCTAGTCCGGGACTAGTGTCTTCCGGGGAGCTGTTTTTT
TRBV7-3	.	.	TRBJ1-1	CASSDFGLADTEAFF	TGTGCCAGCAGCGACTTCGGACTTGCGGACACTGAAGCTTTCTTT
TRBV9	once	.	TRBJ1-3	CASSVDRGNTIYF	TGTGCCAGCAGCGTAGATAGGGGGAACACCATATATTTT
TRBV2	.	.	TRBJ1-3	CASSAHGGAGNTIYF	TGTGCCAGCAGTGCCCACGGCGGGGCTGGAAACACCATATATTTT
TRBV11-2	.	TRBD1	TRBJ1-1	CASSRGQGIMNTEAFF	TGTGCCAGCAGCAGGGGACAGGGGATTATGAACACTGAAGCTTTCTTT
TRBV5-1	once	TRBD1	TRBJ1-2	CASSDGRWETGDYGYTF	TGCGCCAGCAGCGATGGCCGGTGGGAGACAGGGGACTATGGCTACACCTTC
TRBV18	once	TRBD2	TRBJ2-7	CASSPGATSGGSYEQYF	TGTGCCAGCTCACCAGGTGCGACTAGCGGGGGGTCCTACGAGCAGTACTTC
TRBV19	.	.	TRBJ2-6	CASSTDRSGANVLTF	TGTGCCAGTAGTACGGACAGATCTGGGGCCAACGTCCTGACTTTC
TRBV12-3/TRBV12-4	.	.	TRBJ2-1	CAARAGGHEQFF	TGTGCCGCCCGGGCAGGGGGGCATGAGCAGTTCTTC
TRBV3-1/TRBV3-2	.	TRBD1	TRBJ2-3	CASSQGQVAPDTQYF	TGTGCCAGCAGCCAGGGACAGGTAGCGCCAGATACGCAGTATTTT
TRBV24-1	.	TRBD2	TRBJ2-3	CATSDPGRVSDTQYF	TGTGCCACCAGTGACCCGGGGAGGGTTTCCGATACGCAGTATTTT
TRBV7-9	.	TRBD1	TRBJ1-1	CASSLVTGGWTEAFF	TGTGCCAGCAGCTTAGTGACAGGGGGTTGGACTGAAGCTTTCTTT
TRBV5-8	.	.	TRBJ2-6	CASSPVVLTF	TGTGCCAGCAGCCCCGTCGTCCTGACTTTC
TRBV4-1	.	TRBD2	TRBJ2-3	CASSQGTSGGLRQYF	TGCGCCAGCAGCCAAGGGACTAGCGGGGGTCTTAGGCAGTATTTT
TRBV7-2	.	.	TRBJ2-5	CASSLVATGIQETQYF	TGTGCCAGCAGCTTAGTGGCAACGGGGATCCAAGAGACCCAGTACTTC
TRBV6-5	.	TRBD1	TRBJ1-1	CASRPDRAPNTEAFF	TGTGCCAGCAGACCCGACAGGGCCCCGAACACTGAAGCTTTCTTT
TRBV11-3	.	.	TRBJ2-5	CASSSGSETQYF	TGTGCCAGCAGCTCAGGGTCAGAGACCCAGTACTTC
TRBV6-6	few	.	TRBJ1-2	CASSYGGSYGYTF	TGTGCCAGCAGTTACGGTGGGAGCTATGGCTACACCTTC
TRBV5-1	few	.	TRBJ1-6	CASSLDNINSPLHF	TGCGCCAGCAGCTTGGATAACATCAATTCACCCCTCCACTTT
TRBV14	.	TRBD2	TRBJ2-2	CASSQDEGLATAGELFF	TGTGCCAGCAGCCAAGATGAGGGACTAGCGACGGCCGGGGAGCTGTTTTTT
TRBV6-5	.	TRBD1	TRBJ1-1	CANVRGQGNTEAFF	TGTGCCAACGTCAGAGGACAGGGGAACACTGAAGCTTTCTTT